Below, 27 T cell receptor beta chains from the same sample are listed, as sequenced in a study of T-cell memory formation after mild COVID-19. TCRdb reanalysed the 5' RACE reads using MiXCR and keeps one entry per CDR3 protein. The profile covers 530,000 or so distinct CDR3 sequences, with roughly 17% appearing a single time and about 7.4% taken by the ten largest. Sequenced: PBMCs or a T cell subset sorted from them (not recorded which). These receptors were collected from an adult woman who had mild COVID-19 (a few samples of this study predate the infection). Cell type and time point are not known.

This clonotype was counted a few times. The rearrangement joins TRBV18 to TRBJ1-1; no clear D gene. Trimming pared 3 bases from V and 1 base from J, leaving 9 bases between. Germline CDR1 KGHSH, CDR2 LQKENI. The CDR3 covers 14 residues. The CDR3 sequence: CASSPSARNTEAFF. For the CDR3, the DNA is TGTGCCAGCTCACCGTCGGCTCGGAACACTGAAGCTTTCTTT.

This clonotype was seen only a few times. The V and J genes are TRBV5-1 and TRBJ2-1; D is perhaps TRBD2 (6 bases). The V end lost 0 bases, the J end lost 0 bases, and 16 bases lay between the germline ends. The length of the CDR3 is 18 residues. Germline CDR1 SGHRS, CDR2 YFSETQ. The CDR3 reads CASSLARDSLSSYNEQFF. The CDR3 DNA reads TGCGCCAGCAGCTTGGCCCGGGACTCGTTAAGCTCCTACAATGAGCAGTTCTTC.

This clonotype came up many times. V and J are TRBV5-1 and TRBJ2-1, with a weak D call TRBD1 (6 bases). CDR1 SGHRS and CDR2 YFSETQ come from the germline V gene. The V and J ends lost 1 base and 3 bases respectively, with 11 bases between them. The CDR3 extends over 15 amino acids. This CDR3 is CASSLTPGVYNEQFF. The DNA for the CDR3 is TGCGCCAGCAGCTTGACCCCAGGGGTCTACAATGAGCAGTTCTTC.

V is TRBV7-8 and J is TRBJ1-2, with a tentative D call TRBD1 (6 bases). Germline assignment: CDR1 SGHVS and CDR2 FQNEAQ. The CDR3 contains 13 residues. Trimming removed 11 bases from V and 3 bases from J, with 16 bases in between. The CDR3 bases are TGTGCCGGATCGACAGGAACTGACTATGGCTACACCTTC. Translating gives CAGSTGTDYGYTF.

The sample holds many counts of this clonotype. The V gene is TRBV4-1, the J gene TRBJ2-1; D might be TRBD2 (6 bases). Per the germline V gene, CDR1 is MGHRA and CDR2 is YSYEKL. The CDR3 spans 15 residues. V lost 4 bases to trimming and J lost 5 bases, with 15 bases between them. The CDR3 reads CASSPQGGDDNEQFF. CDR3 nucleotides: TGCGCCAGCAGCCCTCAGGGAGGAGATGACAATGAGCAGTTCTTC.

This chain links TRBV25-1 with TRBJ1-5, with D perhaps matching TRBD1 (5 bases). The CDR3 loop spans 15 amino acids. Trimming stripped 1 base from V and 9 bases from J, with 16 bases between. Germline V lookup: CDR1 MGHDK, CDR2 SYGVNS. CDR3 loop: CASSESGGHEGPQHF. In DNA, the CDR3 is TGTGCCAGCAGTGAATCGGGCGGACATGAGGGGCCCCAGCATTTT. Drawing the rest from reference TRBV25-1 and TRBJ1-5, the complete variable domain is EADIYQTPRYLVIGTGKKITLECSQTMGHDKMYWYQQDPGMELHLIHYSYGVNSTEKGDLSSESTVSRIRTEHFPLTLESARPSHTSQYLCASSESGGHEGPQHFGDGTRLSIL.

The chain uses TRBV6-2 or TRBV6-3 and TRBJ1-5; D gene ambiguous. Per the germline V gene, CDR1 is MNHEY and CDR2 is SVGEGT. This CDR3 is built from 16 residues. V was trimmed by 2 bases and J by 6 bases, leaving 17 bases between them. The CDR3 region has the DNA TGTGCCAGCAGTTACGGCGGCAGCCCCCAAGGTCAGCCCCAGCATTTT. Amino acids: CASSYGGSPQGQPQHF.

V usage is TRBV5-1 and J usage is TRBJ2-7; TRBD1 agrees at 10 bases. The V and J ends lost 5 bases and 7 bases, in that order; junction bases with no gene match: 12. Germline values: CDR1 SGHRS, CDR2 YFSETQ. The CDR3 loop spans 15 amino acids. CDR3 sequence reads: CASRKPGQGIGEQYF. For the CDR3, the DNA is TGCGCCAGCAGAAAGCCGGGACAGGGGATAGGTGAGCAGTACTTC.

The chain uses TRBV9 and TRBJ2-7; possibly TRBD1 or TRBD2 for D (6 bases each). Germline CDR1 reads SGDLS; CDR2 reads YYNGEE. V was clipped by 0 bases and J by 4 bases, with 17 bases between them. There are 16 residues in the CDR3. In nucleotides, the CDR3 is TGTGCCAGCAGCGTAGATGGGACACGGGGGATTTACGAGCAGTACTTC. Protein: CASSVDGTRGIYEQYF. Full variable domain (missing parts from reference TRBV9 and TRBJ2-7): DSGVTQTPKHLITATGQRVTLRCSPRSGDLSVYWYQQSLDQGLQFLIQYYNGEERAKGNILERFSAQQFPDLHSELNLSSLELGDSALYFCASSVDGTRGIYEQYFGPGTRLTVT.

In this sample, this clonotype turned up a few times. The chain is built from TRBV7-9 and TRBJ1-3, with D possibly TRBD1 on 6 matching bases. CDR3 length equals 20 residues. Germline CDR1 and CDR2: SEHNR and FQNEAQ (reference sequence). Between the trimmed V and J ends, which lost 5 bases and 4 bases, there was a span of 30 bases. The CDR3 reads CASSKRGDSRASSAGNTIYF. The CDR3 DNA reads as TGTGCCAGCAGCAAAAGGGGGGACTCCCGAGCGAGTAGTGCCGGAAACACCATATATTTT.

As regards this clonotype: A much bigger clone sits one base away, suggesting this may be a read error. The rearrangement joins TRBV6-5 to TRBJ1-1, with D unresolved. V lost 0 bases and J lost 1, with 3 bases in between. This CDR3 comprises 13 residues. The germline gives CDR1 MNHEY, CDR2 SVGAGI. CDR3 sequence: CASSYSANTEAFF. The CDR3 region has the DNA TGTGCCAGCAGTTACTCGGCGAACACTGAAGCTTTCTTT.

This chain links TRBV13 with TRBJ2-7; no clear D gene. The V end was cut by 0 bases, the J end by 3 bases, with 9 bases between. The CDR3 has 14 residues. Germline CDR1 reads PRHDT; CDR2 reads FYEKMQ (reference sequence). The CDR3 nucleotides are TGTGCCAGCAGCTTAGGCTTGGCAGTCTACGAGCAGTACTTC. This encodes CASSLGLAVYEQYF.

This chain connects TRBV2 to TRBJ1-2; 9 bases align to TRBD1. The CDR3 is 16 amino acids. V gave up 2 bases and J gave up 3 bases; unmatched junction bases: 7. Germline lookup yields CDR1 SNHLY and CDR2 FYNNEI. The CDR3 loop reads CASSEWDRDSHYGYTF. The CDR3 DNA sequence: TGTGCCAGCAGTGAATGGGACAGGGATTCTCACTATGGCTACACCTTC.

The V and J genes are TRBV10-2 and TRBJ1-3; D is ambiguous. V was trimmed by 8 bases and J by 1 base, leaving 15 bases between them. CDR3 length: 15 residues. CDR1 and CDR2 (germline): WSHSY, SAAADI. The CDR3 loop is CASGRGILSGNTIYF. In DNA, the CDR3 is TGCGCCAGCGGCCGCGGGATCCTATCTGGAAACACCATATATTTT.

A few counts support this clonotype. The chain links TRBV12-3 or TRBV12-4 to TRBJ1-1; D uncertain. CDR3 size: 10 residues. V lost 5 bases, J lost 5 bases, and 3 bases lay in between. The CDR3: CASSITEAFF. The DNA for the CDR3 is TGTGCCAGCAGTATTACTGAAGCTTTCTTT.

This clonotype showed up many times. V usage is TRBV7-9 and J usage is TRBJ2-1; 9 bases map to TRBD2. The CDR3 runs to 16 residues. J lost 5 bases, V lost 5 bases, and 10 bases had no gene match. Germline V gene lookup returns CDR1 SEHNR and CDR2 FQNEAQ (reference sequence). CDR3 sequence: CASSPRLREGNNEQFF. The CDR3, as DNA: TGTGCCAGCAGCCCCCGCTTGCGGGAGGGTAACAATGAGCAGTTCTTC.

The table lists this clonotype with a few counts. The chain combines TRBV7-9 with TRBJ2-1, with D perhaps matching TRBD2 (5 bases). Trimming left V 3 bases short and J 8 bases short, with 11 bases between. This CDR3 spans 13 amino acids. CDR1 is SEHNR and CDR2 is FQNEAQ in the germline V gene (reference sequence). CDR3 in amino acids: CASSFIEEDEQFF. The CDR3 DNA follows: TGTGCCAGCAGCTTCATTGAGGAGGATGAGCAGTTCTTC.

This chain uses TRBV5-6 with TRBJ1-1, with D perhaps matching TRBD1 (5 bases). V dropped 6 bases and J dropped 4 bases, with 19 bases sitting between them. The CDR3 covers 15 residues. Germline V gene sequence: CDR1 SGHDT, CDR2 YYEEEE. The CDR3 here is CASTRPPGSVTEAFF. The CDR3 DNA follows: TGTGCCAGCACCCGCCCGCCAGGGTCGGTCACTGAAGCTTTCTTT. The complete variable domain, with remaining parts taken from reference TRBV5-6 and TRBJ1-1, reads DAGVTQSPTHLIKTRGQQVTLRCSPKSGHDTVSWYQQALGQGPQFIFQYYEEEERQRGNFPDRFSGHQFPNYSSELNVNALLLGDSALYLCASTRPPGSVTEAFFGQGTRLTVV.

This clonotype was recorded a few times. The gene calls are TRBV5-1 and TRBJ1-6; possibly TRBD1 for D (5 bases). CDR1 is SGHRS, CDR2 YFSETQ, per germline. Trimming removed 7 bases at V and 6 bases at J, with 20 bases between. The CDR3 consists of 16 residues. The CDR3 region is CASRRDGGLGNSPLHF. DNA of the CDR3: TGCGCCAGCCGACGCGACGGGGGACTTGGTAATTCACCCCTCCACTTT.

CDR3 in DNA: TGTGCCACCAGCAGAGAGGTGGGGCGGGCCCCCGAGCAGTACTTC. Translated: CATSREVGRAPEQYF. The J gene is TRBJ2-7, the V gene TRBV15; D may correspond to TRBD1 or TRBD2 (5 bases each). CDR3 length: 15 residues. The ends were cut back, 0 bases at V and 6 bases at J, with 15 bases in the middle. The germline V gene has CDR1 LNHNV and CDR2 YYDKDF (reference sequence).

This clonotype was seen at least ten times. The chain couples TRBV5-4 to TRBJ2-3; D unclear. The germline CDR1 and CDR2 sequences are SGHNT and YYREEE (reference sequence). The CDR3 is made up of 14 amino acids. Trimming shortened V by 2 bases and J by 4 bases, and 11 bases separated the two germline ends. CDR3 loop: CASSFNWGADTQYF. The CDR3 DNA reads TGTGCCAGCAGCTTCAACTGGGGTGCAGATACGCAGTATTTT.

The rearrangement links TRBV2 to TRBJ2-7, with D possibly matching TRBD1 (6 bases). The CDR3 has 14 amino acids. Looked up from germline, CDR1 is SNHLY and CDR2 is FYNNEI. Between the trimmed V and J ends, which lost 4 bases and 2 bases, there was a span of 12 bases. The CDR3, as DNA: TGTGCCAGCAGTGGCGGCAGGGGAACCTACGAGCAGTACTTC. This gives the protein CASSGGRGTYEQYF.

The gene calls are TRBV4-1 and TRBJ1-2; possibly TRBD1 for D (5 bases). The germline V gene encodes CDR1 MGHRA and CDR2 YSYEKL. Trimming took 0 bases from V and 1 from J, leaving 12 bases between them. This CDR3 has 16 amino acids. The CDR3 nucleotides are TGCGCCAGCAGCCAAGATAACAGGAGATTTAACTATGGCTACACCTTC. It specifies CASSQDNRRFNYGYTF.

The CDR3 DNA sequence: TGTGCCAGCAGTTTGGGACAAGTCTATAATTCACCCCTCCACTTT. Amino acids: CASSLGQVYNSPLHF. The chain combines TRBV12-3 or TRBV12-4 with TRBJ1-6; D possibly corresponds to TRBD1 (6 bases). This CDR3 contains 15 residues. The V and J ends lost 3 bases and 3 bases respectively, with 9 bases between them.

V is TRBV6-5 and J is TRBJ1-2; tentative D call: TRBD1 (6 bases). V lost 4 bases to trimming and J lost 0 bases, with 18 bases between them. Germline CDR1 MNHEY, CDR2 SVGAGI. CDR3 size: 17 residues. This CDR3 is CASSSYGTPRTNYGYTF. The CDR3, as DNA: TGTGCCAGCAGTTCTTACGGGACACCCAGGACTAACTATGGCTACACCTTC.

A few counts support this clonotype. The V call is TRBV6-1, the J call TRBJ2-7; the match to TRBD1 covers 7 bases. CDR3 length: 16 amino acids. Unmatched junction bases numbered 17, after V lost 6 bases and J lost 6 bases. Germline-derived CDR1 and CDR2 are MNHNS and SASEGT. Here the CDR3 DNA reads TGTGCCAGCAGCGTAATAGGACAGGATATTTTCTCCGAGCAGTACTTC. Its translation: CASSVIGQDIFSEQYF.

This clonotype appeared many times. The chain couples TRBV29-1 to TRBJ1-5, with TRBD1 matching 9 bases. Trimming cost V 5 bases and J 7 bases; bases outside gene matches: 3. The CDR3 runs to 12 residues. CDR1 SQVTM and CDR2 ANQGSEA come from the germline V gene. CDR3 bases: TGCAGCGTTAGGACAGGGGAACAGCCCCAGCATTTT. Encoded protein: CSVRTGEQPQHF.